A selection of T cell receptor beta chains follows, all from one sample in a study of CD8 T cells in Susac syndrome. TCRdb re-called the immunoSEQ multiplex PCR reads with MiXCR, one entry per CDR3 protein. The table shows 150,000 to 180,000 distinct CDR3 sequences, with around 96% occurring only once. Sequences were obtained from CD8+ T cells from PBMCs. Every receptor here comes from a human donor with multiple sclerosis. Each CDR3 is given with its conserved first and last residue. Each record gives: V gene, J gene, CDR3 protein.

v_gene: TRBV12-3/TRBV12-4; j_gene: TRBJ2-2; CDR3aa: CASSLTTNTGELFF
v_gene: TRBV15; j_gene: TRBJ1-6; CDR3aa: CATSSGNSPLHF
v_gene: TRBV7-8; j_gene: TRBJ2-7; CDR3aa: CASSLEGVSSAYEQYF
v_gene: TRBV6-5; j_gene: TRBJ1-2; CDR3aa: CASSYAGGARGYTF
v_gene: TRBV30; j_gene: TRBJ1-5; CDR3aa: CAWSVGRDNQPQHF
v_gene: TRBV2; j_gene: TRBJ2-7; CDR3aa: CASSIPRASYEQYF
v_gene: TRBV12-3/TRBV12-4; j_gene: TRBJ1-3; CDR3aa: CASTRTGAGNTIYF
v_gene: TRBV29-1; j_gene: TRBJ1-2; CDR3aa: CSAQGHGYTF
v_gene: TRBV20-1; j_gene: TRBJ1-4; CDR3aa: CSARDYRESNEKLFF
v_gene: TRBV12-3/TRBV12-4; j_gene: TRBJ2-5; CDR3aa: CASSLGNQETQYF
v_gene: TRBV4-1; j_gene: TRBJ1-6; CDR3aa: CASSQDAGQGVSPLHF
v_gene: TRBV28; j_gene: TRBJ2-7; CDR3aa: CASARRIGSYEQYF
v_gene: TRBV7-9; j_gene: TRBJ2-1; CDR3aa: CASSLARWEQFF
v_gene: TRBV27; j_gene: TRBJ2-1; CDR3aa: CASLKVWTGVGGGYNEQFF
v_gene: TRBV11-2; j_gene: TRBJ2-3; CDR3aa: CASSPQVGGTTDTQYF
v_gene: TRBV30; j_gene: TRBJ2-7; CDR3aa: CAWNDRSYEQYF
v_gene: TRBV13; j_gene: TRBJ1-1; CDR3aa: CASKGVEAFF
v_gene: TRBV3-1; j_gene: TRBJ2-6; CDR3aa: CASSQTLGGANVLTF
v_gene: TRBV7-9; j_gene: TRBJ2-6; CDR3aa: CASSSDLSGANVLTF
v_gene: TRBV27; j_gene: TRBJ1-2; CDR3aa: CASRETRLAGYTF
v_gene: TRBV12-3/TRBV12-4; j_gene: TRBJ2-1; CDR3aa: CASSLGQGPNNEQFF
v_gene: TRBV9; j_gene: TRBJ2-7; CDR3aa: CASSVGDGDYEQYF
v_gene: TRBV3-1; j_gene: TRBJ1-2; CDR3aa: CASSPRRPGSYGYTF
v_gene: TRBV7-9; j_gene: TRBJ2-5; CDR3aa: CASTRDSEETQYF
v_gene: TRBV7-9; j_gene: TRBJ2-7; CDR3aa: CASSADRISEQYF
v_gene: TRBV14; j_gene: TRBJ1-1; CDR3aa: CASSPKIRDMNTEAFF
v_gene: TRBV9; j_gene: TRBJ2-7; CDR3aa: CASSARGDAYEQYF
v_gene: TRBV20-1; j_gene: TRBJ2-7; CDR3aa: CSAKPRDRALLYEQYF
v_gene: TRBV6-6; j_gene: TRBJ1-6; CDR3aa: CASSPKPGNSPLHF
v_gene: TRBV9; j_gene: TRBJ2-5; CDR3aa: CASSVGDSKQETQYF
v_gene: TRBV27; j_gene: TRBJ1-2; CDR3aa: CASSLARDYGYTF
v_gene: TRBV3-1; j_gene: TRBJ2-3; CDR3aa: CASSQEGRRTDTQYF
v_gene: TRBV9; j_gene: TRBJ1-6; CDR3aa: CASSVAMGVGASPLHF
v_gene: TRBV2; j_gene: TRBJ2-7; CDR3aa: CASRQDKLQTYEQYF
v_gene: TRBV7-9; j_gene: TRBJ2-7; CDR3aa: CASSPKAGQGSYEQYF
v_gene: TRBV13; j_gene: TRBJ1-5; CDR3aa: CASSTRGRVKDQPQHF
v_gene: TRBV6-2/TRBV6-3; j_gene: TRBJ2-2; CDR3aa: CASSFIDPGELFF
v_gene: TRBV20-1; j_gene: TRBJ2-3; CDR3aa: CSARDRLGDTDTQYF
v_gene: TRBV27; j_gene: TRBJ1-2; CDR3aa: CASSTRSGYGYTF
v_gene: TRBV5-4; j_gene: TRBJ2-7; CDR3aa: CASSFTGIDEQYF
v_gene: TRBV2; j_gene: TRBJ2-3; CDR3aa: CASSGGLGQYF
v_gene: TRBV12-3/TRBV12-4; j_gene: TRBJ1-6; CDR3aa: CASTGDRAPLHF
v_gene: TRBV13; j_gene: TRBJ2-2; CDR3aa: CASSTTGITGELFF
v_gene: TRBV20-1; j_gene: TRBJ2-7; CDR3aa: CSARTAWAYEQYF
v_gene: TRBV4-3; j_gene: TRBJ1-6; CDR3aa: CASSQERTSPLHF
v_gene: TRBV7-9; j_gene: TRBJ2-3; CDR3aa: CASSLGPGITDTQYF
v_gene: TRBV20-1; j_gene: TRBJ2-7; CDR3aa: CSARDPRDRDYEQYF
v_gene: TRBV11-2; j_gene: TRBJ1-1; CDR3aa: CASSPEVRVSNTEAFF
v_gene: TRBV19; j_gene: TRBJ2-6; CDR3aa: CASSISNVLTF
v_gene: TRBV27; j_gene: TRBJ2-5; CDR3aa: CASSFTSGSAGTQYF
v_gene: TRBV12-3/TRBV12-4; j_gene: TRBJ2-3; CDR3aa: CASSPSPVDTQYF
v_gene: TRBV7-9; j_gene: TRBJ1-2; CDR3aa: CASSLVAAAMGGYTF
v_gene: TRBV7-9; j_gene: TRBJ1-4; CDR3aa: CASSGYGEKLFF
v_gene: TRBV12-5; j_gene: TRBJ1-1; CDR3aa: CASGSRGRTEAFF
v_gene: TRBV7-8; j_gene: TRBJ2-1; CDR3aa: CASSLLGGSYNEQFF